This T cell receptor beta chain was profiled in a study of cytomegalovirus exposure and HLA in healthy donors. Study at large: Approximately 85 million unique TCRs from HLA-typed donors made up an early data release.

Study results and limitations: V- and J-gene trimming in TCR beta was tied to a missense DCLRE1C variant by an analysis performed later.

About this clone: The antigen is unknown.

13 Jbeta primers and 60 Vbeta primers were used for the PCR. TCRdb's copy holds only in-frame clones and misses some; the assay was immunoSEQ multiplex PCR. The table lists 200,000 or so clones, roughly 80% of them singletons, with roughly 6% in the top ten. Germline V gene data show CDR1 as MNHEY and CDR2 as SVGAGI. The V gene end was trimmed by 6 bases and the J gene end by 4 bases; junction bases not matched to a gene: 4. The CDR3 is made up of 13 amino acids. Material: PBMCs. This clonotype was obtained from a woman between 45 and 65 years old in good health and CMV-seropositive. The chain carries TRBV6-5 and TRBJ1-2; 8 nucleotides agree with TRBD1. The CDR3 spells CASRPGQGYGYTF. In DNA, the CDR3 is TGTGCCAGCAGACCAGGACAGGGCTATGGCTACACCTTC.